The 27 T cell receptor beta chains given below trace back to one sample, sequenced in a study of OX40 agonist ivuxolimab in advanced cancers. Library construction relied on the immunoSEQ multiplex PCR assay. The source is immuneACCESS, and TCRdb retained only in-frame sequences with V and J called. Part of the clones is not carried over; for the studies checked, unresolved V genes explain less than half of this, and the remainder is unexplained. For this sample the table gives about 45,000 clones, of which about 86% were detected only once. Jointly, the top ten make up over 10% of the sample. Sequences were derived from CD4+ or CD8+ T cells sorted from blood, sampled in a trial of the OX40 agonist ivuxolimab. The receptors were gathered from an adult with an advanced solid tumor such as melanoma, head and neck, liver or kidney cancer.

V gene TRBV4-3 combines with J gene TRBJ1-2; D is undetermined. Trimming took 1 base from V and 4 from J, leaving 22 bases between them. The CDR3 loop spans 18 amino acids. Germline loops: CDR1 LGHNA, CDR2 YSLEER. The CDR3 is CASSQALWVPPGGYGYTF. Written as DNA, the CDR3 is TGCGCCAGCAGCCAAGCCCTCTGGGTCCCTCCGGGCGGCTATGGCTACACCTTC.

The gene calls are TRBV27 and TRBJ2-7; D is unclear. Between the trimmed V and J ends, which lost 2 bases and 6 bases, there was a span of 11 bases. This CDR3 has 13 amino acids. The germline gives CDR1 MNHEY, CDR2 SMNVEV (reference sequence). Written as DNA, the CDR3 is TGTGCCAGCAGTTTAGGTAGTTCAGGCGAGCAGTACTTC. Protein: CASSLGSSGEQYF.

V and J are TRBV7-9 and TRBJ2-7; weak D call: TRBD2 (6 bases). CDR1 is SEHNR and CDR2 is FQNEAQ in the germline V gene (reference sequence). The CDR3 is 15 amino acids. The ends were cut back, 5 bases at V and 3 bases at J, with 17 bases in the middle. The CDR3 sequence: CASSGAPGVVYEQYF. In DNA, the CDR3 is TGTGCCAGCAGCGGAGCCCCGGGGGTGGTCTACGAGCAGTACTTC.

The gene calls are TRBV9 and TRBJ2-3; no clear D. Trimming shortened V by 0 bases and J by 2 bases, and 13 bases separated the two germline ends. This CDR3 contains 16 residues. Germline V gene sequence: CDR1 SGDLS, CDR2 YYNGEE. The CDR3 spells CASSVVASRYTDTQYF. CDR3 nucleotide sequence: TGTGCCAGCAGCGTAGTCGCTTCGCGGTACACAGATACGCAGTATTTT.

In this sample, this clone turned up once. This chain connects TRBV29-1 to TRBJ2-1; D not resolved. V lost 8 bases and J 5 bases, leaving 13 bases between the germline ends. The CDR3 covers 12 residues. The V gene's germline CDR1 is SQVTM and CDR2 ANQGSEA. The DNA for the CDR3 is TGCAGCCTTGGTCCGCCGAACAATGAGCAGTTCTTC. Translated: CSLGPPNNEQFF.

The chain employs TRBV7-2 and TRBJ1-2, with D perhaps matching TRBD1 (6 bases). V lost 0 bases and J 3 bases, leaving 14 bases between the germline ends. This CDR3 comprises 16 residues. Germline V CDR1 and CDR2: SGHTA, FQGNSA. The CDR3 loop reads CASSLAFDRLDYGYTF. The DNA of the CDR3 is TGTGCCAGCAGCTTAGCCTTTGACAGGTTGGACTATGGCTACACCTTC.

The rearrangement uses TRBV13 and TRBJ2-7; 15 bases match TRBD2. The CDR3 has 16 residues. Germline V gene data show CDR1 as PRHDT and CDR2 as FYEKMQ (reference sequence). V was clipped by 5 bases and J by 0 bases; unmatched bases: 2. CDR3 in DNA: TGTGCCAGCAGCCGGACTAGCGGGGGGGCCTCCTACGAGCAGTACTTC. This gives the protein CASSRTSGGASYEQYF.

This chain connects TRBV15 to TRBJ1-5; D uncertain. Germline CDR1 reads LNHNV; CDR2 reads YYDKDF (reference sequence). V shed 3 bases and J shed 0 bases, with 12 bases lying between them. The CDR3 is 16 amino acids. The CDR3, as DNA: TGTGCCACCAGCAGCTCCCCTACAGTTAGCAATCAGCCCCAGCATTTT. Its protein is CATSSSPTVSNQPQHF.

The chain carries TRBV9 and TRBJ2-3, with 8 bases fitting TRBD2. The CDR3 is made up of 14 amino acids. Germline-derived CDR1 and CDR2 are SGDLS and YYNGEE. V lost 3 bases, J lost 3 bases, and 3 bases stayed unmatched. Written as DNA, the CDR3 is TGTGCCAGCAGCGGTAGCGGGGCTACAGATACGCAGTATTTT. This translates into CASSGSGATDTQYF.

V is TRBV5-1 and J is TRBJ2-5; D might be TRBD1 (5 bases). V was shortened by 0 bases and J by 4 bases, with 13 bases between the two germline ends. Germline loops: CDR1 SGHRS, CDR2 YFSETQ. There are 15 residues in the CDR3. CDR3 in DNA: TGCGCCAGCAGCTTGGATTACAGGCCGAGAGAGACCCAGTACTTC. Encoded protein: CASSLDYRPRETQYF.

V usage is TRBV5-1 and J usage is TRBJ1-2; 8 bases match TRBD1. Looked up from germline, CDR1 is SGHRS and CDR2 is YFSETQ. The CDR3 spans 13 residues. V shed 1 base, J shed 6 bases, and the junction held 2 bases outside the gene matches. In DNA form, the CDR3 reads TGCGCCAGCAGCTTGACAGGGGGGGATGGCTACACCTTC. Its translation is CASSLTGGDGYTF.

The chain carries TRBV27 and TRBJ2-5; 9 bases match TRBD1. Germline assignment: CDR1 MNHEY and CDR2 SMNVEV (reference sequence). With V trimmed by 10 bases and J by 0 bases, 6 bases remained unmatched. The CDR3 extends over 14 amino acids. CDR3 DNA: TGTGCCACTTGGACAGGGGCGTACCAAGAGACCCAGTACTTC. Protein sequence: CATWTGAYQETQYF.

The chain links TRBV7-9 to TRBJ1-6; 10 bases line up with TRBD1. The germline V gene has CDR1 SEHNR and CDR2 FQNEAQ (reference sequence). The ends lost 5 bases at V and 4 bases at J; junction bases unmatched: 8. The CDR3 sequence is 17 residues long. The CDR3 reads CASSPRDRGLYNSPLHF. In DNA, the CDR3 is TGTGCCAGCAGCCCGAGGGACAGGGGTTTATATAATTCACCCCTCCACTTT.

CDR3: CASSTSGFYGYTF. In DNA, the CDR3 is TGTGCCAGTAGTACGTCAGGGTTCTATGGCTACACCTTC. The chain employs TRBV19 and TRBJ1-2, with TRBD1 as a possible D gene (5 bases). From germline, CDR1 is LNHDA and CDR2 SQIVND (reference sequence). The CDR3 spans 13 residues. The V end lost 4 bases, the J end lost 4 bases, and 10 bases lay between the germline ends.

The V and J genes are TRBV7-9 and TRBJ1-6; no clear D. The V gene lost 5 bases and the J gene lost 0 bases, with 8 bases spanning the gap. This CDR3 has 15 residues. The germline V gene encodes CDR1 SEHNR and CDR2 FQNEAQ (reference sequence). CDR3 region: CASSTTSSYNSPLHF. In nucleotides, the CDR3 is TGTGCCAGCAGCACGACTAGCTCCTATAATTCACCCCTCCACTTT. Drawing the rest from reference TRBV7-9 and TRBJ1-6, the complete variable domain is DTGVSQNPRHKITKRGQNVTFRCDPISEHNRLYWYRQTLGQGPEFLTYFQNEAQLEKSRLLSDRFSAERPKGSFSTLEIQRTEQGDSAMYLCASSTTSSYNSPLHFGNGTRLTVT.

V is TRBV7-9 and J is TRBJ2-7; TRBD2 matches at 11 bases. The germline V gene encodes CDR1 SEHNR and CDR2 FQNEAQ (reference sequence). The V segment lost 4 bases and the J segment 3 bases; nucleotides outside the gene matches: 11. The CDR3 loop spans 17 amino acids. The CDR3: CASSSTSGTSGFYEQYF. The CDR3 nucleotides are TGTGCCAGCAGCTCAACCTCCGGGACTAGCGGCTTCTACGAGCAGTACTTC.

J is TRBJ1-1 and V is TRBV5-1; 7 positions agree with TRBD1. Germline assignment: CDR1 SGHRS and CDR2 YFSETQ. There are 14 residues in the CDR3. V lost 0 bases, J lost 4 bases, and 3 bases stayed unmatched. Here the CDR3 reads CASSLGGTATEAFF. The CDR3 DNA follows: TGCGCCAGCAGCTTGGGAGGGACAGCCACTGAAGCTTTCTTT.

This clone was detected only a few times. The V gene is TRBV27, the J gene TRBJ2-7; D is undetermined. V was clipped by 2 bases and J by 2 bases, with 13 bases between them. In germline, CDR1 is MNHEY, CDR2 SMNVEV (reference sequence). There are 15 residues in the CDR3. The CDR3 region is CASSLTLGRTYEQYF. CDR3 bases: TGTGCCAGCAGTTTAACCCTAGGACGGACCTACGAGCAGTACTTC.

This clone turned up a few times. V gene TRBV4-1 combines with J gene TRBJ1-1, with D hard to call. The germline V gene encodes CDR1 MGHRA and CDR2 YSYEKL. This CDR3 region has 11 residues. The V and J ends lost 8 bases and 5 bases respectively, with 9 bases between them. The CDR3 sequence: CASSGGTEAFF. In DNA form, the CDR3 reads TGCGCCAGCTCCGGAGGAACTGAAGCTTTCTTT.

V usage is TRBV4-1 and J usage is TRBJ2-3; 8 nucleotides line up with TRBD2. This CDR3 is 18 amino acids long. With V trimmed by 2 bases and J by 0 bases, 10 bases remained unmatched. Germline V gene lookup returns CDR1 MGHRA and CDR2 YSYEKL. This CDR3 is CASSQSQRGTTSTDTQYF. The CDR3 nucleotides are TGCGCCAGCAGCCAAAGTCAGCGGGGGACTACTAGCACAGATACGCAGTATTTT.

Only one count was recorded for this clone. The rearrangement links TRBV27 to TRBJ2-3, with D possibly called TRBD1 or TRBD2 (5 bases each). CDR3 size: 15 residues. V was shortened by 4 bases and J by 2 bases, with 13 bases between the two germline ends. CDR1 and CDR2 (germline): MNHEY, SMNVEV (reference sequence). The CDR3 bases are TGTGCCAGCAGTTCCCGGGACGGATTCACAGATACGCAGTATTTT. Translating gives CASSSRDGFTDTQYF.

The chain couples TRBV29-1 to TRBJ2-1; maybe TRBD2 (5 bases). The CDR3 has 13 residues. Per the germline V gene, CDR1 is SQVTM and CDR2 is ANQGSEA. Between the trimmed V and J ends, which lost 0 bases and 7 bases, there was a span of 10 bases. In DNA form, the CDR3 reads TGCAGCGTTGAAGAGATCGGCGGGAATGAGCAGTTCTTC. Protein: CSVEEIGGNEQFF.

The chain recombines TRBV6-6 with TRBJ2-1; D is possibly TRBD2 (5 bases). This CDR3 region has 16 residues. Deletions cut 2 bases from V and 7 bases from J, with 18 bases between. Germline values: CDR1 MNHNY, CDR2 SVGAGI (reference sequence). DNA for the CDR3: TGTGCCAGCAGTTACGGCGGGCGCGTAAGGTGGAATGAGCAGTTCTTC. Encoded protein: CASSYGGRVRWNEQFF.

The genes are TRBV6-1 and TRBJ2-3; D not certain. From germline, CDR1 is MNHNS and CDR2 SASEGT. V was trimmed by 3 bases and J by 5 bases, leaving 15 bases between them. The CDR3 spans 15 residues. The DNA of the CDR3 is TGTGCCAGCAGTGACCTTGGCCTCACTGGAGATACGCAGTATTTT. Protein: CASSDLGLTGDTQYF.

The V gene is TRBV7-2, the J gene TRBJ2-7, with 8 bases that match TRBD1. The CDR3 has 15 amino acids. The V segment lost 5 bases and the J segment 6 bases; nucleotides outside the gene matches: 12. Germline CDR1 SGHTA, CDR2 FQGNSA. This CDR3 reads CASSVGTGAPIEQYF. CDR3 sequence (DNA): TGTGCCAGCAGCGTAGGGACAGGTGCCCCTATCGAGCAGTACTTC.

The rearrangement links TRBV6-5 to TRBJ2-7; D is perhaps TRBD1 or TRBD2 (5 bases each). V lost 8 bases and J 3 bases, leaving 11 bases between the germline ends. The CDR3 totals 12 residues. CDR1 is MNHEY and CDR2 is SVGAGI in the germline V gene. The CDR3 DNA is TGTGCCAGCCTTGGGGGAAGCTACGAGCAGTACTTC. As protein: CASLGGSYEQYF.

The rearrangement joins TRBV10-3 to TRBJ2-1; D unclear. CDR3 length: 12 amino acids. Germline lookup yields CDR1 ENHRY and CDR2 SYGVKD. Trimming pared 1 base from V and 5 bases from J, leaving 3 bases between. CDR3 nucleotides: TGTGCCATCAGTGAGTACAACAATGAGCAGTTCTTC. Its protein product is CAISEYNNEQFF.